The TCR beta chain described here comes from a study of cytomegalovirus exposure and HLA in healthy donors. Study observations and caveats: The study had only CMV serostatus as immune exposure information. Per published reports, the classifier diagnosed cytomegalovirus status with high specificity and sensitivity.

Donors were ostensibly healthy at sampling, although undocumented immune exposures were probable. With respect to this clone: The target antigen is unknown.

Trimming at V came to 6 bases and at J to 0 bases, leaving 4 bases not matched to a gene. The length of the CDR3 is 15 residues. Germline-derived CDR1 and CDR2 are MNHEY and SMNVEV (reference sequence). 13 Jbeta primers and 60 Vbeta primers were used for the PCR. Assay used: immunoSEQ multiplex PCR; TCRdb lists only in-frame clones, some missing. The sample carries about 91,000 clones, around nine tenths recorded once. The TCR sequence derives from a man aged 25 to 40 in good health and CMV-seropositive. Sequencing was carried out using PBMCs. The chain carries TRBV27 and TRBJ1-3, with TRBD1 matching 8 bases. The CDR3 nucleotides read TGTGCCAGCAGCCGGACAGGGATCTCTGGAAACACCATATATTTT. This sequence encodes CASSRTGISGNTIYF.